The present entry profiles one T cell receptor (beta chain) with its context. This CDR3 region has 15 residues. From germline, CDR1 is SGHNT and CDR2 YENEEA. This sample stems from a study of tumor and adjacent non-tumor tissue in lung cancer. Whole-study context: Samples averaged roughly 4.2 million productive TCRbeta reads each.

The library came from three nested PCR rounds adapted from ARM-PCR protocols. Via MiXCR, TCRdb re-called the multiplex PCR reads, giving one row per CDR3 protein. Here the sample spans 90,000 to 130,000 distinct CDR3 sequences, roughly 84% being singletons. The template was RNA from unsorted bulk tissue. The chain carries TRBV11-3 and TRBJ2-3; D call uncertain. The tail of the sequence fits TRBJ1-5 better, so the J call may be wrong. The TCR originated in a man aged 70-80 years with non-small cell lung cancer. The sample comprised lung tumor tissue. The CDR3 loop reads CASTHRDVSTDMQHF. In nucleotides, the CDR3 is TGTGCCAGCACCCATCGGGATGTAAGCACAGATATGCAGCATTTT.